Listed here are 19 T cell receptor beta chains from one sample, sequenced in a study of Ad26.COV2.S vaccination and SARS-CoV-2 variants. Documented treatment: roughly 19 received Ad26.COV2.S at low or high dose, single or two shots; 5 received placebo; per-sample allocation not given. Sampling was done on day 63 after the first vaccine or placebo injection. Method: immunoSEQ multiplex PCR; TCRdb's copy keeps in-frame clones and lacks some. In the table there are around 340,000 clones, more than 85% of which are singletons. The sequenced sample was peripheral blood, obtained in a trial of Ad26.COV2.S vaccine versus placebo. Receptor source: a person aged 18-60 years who received the Ad26.COV2.S COVID-19 vaccine or a placebo.

The chain has TRBV9 and TRBJ1-6; 7 bases align to TRBD1. Germline loops: CDR1 SGDLS, CDR2 YYNGEE. This CDR3 comprises 13 residues. Losses at the gene ends were 7 bases for V and 10 bases for J; bases not matched to a gene: 8. For the CDR3, the DNA is TGTGCCAGCGGCGGGACAGAGGGATCACCCCTCCACTTT. Translating it yields CASGGTEGSPLHF.

This clone was observed a few times. The rearrangement links TRBV11-2 to TRBJ1-4, with D possibly TRBD1 on 5 matching bases. This CDR3 has 13 residues. Germline CDR1 SGHAT, CDR2 FQNNGV. V was pared by 5 bases and J by 7 bases, with 11 bases between. The CDR3 spells CASSRGLGEKLFF. CDR3 nucleotides: TGTGCCAGCAGCAGGGGTTTAGGTGAAAAACTGTTTTTT.

The chain is built from TRBV5-5 and TRBJ1-4; tentative D call: TRBD1 (6 bases). Looked up from germline, CDR1 is SGHKS and CDR2 is YYEKEE (reference sequence). This CDR3 comprises 16 residues. V lost 1 base and J lost 3, with 13 bases in between. CDR3 sequence (DNA): TGTGCCAGCAGCTTGCGTGGGGGGCCGGCTAATGAAAAACTGTTTTTT. It translates to CASSLRGGPANEKLFF.

V usage is TRBV4-1 and J usage is TRBJ2-1, with TRBD2 identical over 11 bases. Germline V gives CDR1 MGHRA, CDR2 YSYEKL. The CDR3 consists of 16 residues. The V and J ends lost 0 bases and 5 bases, in that order; junction bases with no gene match: 3. The CDR3 region is CASSQETSGRNNEQFF. The CDR3 coding sequence is TGCGCCAGCAGCCAAGAAACTAGCGGGAGAAACAATGAGCAGTTCTTC.

This chain uses TRBV5-1 with TRBJ2-1, with D perhaps matching TRBD1 (5 bases). The V gene lost 2 bases and the J gene lost 0 bases, with 6 bases spanning the gap. Germline values: CDR1 SGHRS, CDR2 YFSETQ. The CDR3 length is 14 residues. The CDR3 spells CASSLQASYNEQFF. CDR3 DNA: TGCGCCAGCAGCTTACAGGCCTCCTACAATGAGCAGTTCTTC.

This clone showed up just once. This chain joins TRBV5-1 and TRBJ2-1; 7 bases are shared with TRBD1. There are 17 residues in the CDR3. The trim removed 4 bases at V and 8 bases at J, leaving 18 bases unmatched. Looked up from germline, CDR1 is SGHRS and CDR2 is YFSETQ. CDR3 sequence reads: CASSLRQGLAGGDEQFF. The CDR3 DNA reads as TGCGCCAGCAGCCTAAGACAGGGATTGGCTGGCGGCGATGAGCAGTTCTTC.

The chain joins TRBV15 to TRBJ2-5, with 8 nucleotides matching TRBD1. This CDR3 region has 15 residues. Germline CDR1 reads LNHNV; CDR2 reads YYDKDF (reference sequence). The junction had 8 bases not matched to a gene; V was cut back by 3 bases and J by 5 bases. This chain's CDR3 is CATSRARTGLETQYF. The CDR3 coding sequence is TGTGCCACCAGCAGGGCTAGGACAGGGTTGGAGACCCAGTACTTC. The whole variable domain, filled in from reference TRBV15 and TRBJ2-5, reads DAMVIQNPRYQVTQFGKPVTLSCSQTLNHNVMYWYQQKSSQAPKLLFHYYDKDFNNEADTPDNFQSRRPNTSFCFLDIRSPGLGDTAMYLCATSRARTGLETQYFGPGTRLLVL.

This clone was picked up a small number of times. The chain carries TRBV7-9 and TRBJ1-1; no definite D call. Germline loops: CDR1 SEHNR, CDR2 FQNEAQ (reference sequence). CDR3 length equals 15 residues. V lost 0 bases and J 0 bases, leaving 8 bases between the germline ends. CDR3 in amino acids: CASSLARVLNTEAFF. For the CDR3, the DNA is TGTGCCAGCAGCTTAGCGCGTGTATTGAACACTGAAGCTTTCTTT. Combining the CDR3 with reference TRBV7-9 and TRBJ1-1 gives the whole variable domain DTGVSQNPRHKITKRGQNVTFRCDPISEHNRLYWYRQTLGQGPEFLTYFQNEAQLEKSRLLSDRFSAERPKGSFSTLEIQRTEQGDSAMYLCASSLARVLNTEAFFGQGTRLTVV.

This CDR3 reads CAISESEEGSTEAFF. The CDR3 DNA sequence: TGTGCCATCAGTGAGTCGGAAGAGGGTTCCACTGAAGCTTTCTTT. The rearrangement uses TRBV10-3 and TRBJ1-1; D is ambiguous. This CDR3 has 15 amino acids. The V end lost 0 bases, the J end lost 4 bases, and 12 bases lay between the germline ends. Germline CDR1 is ENHRY and CDR2 is SYGVKD.

The chain is built from TRBV2 and TRBJ2-7; weak D call: TRBD2 (6 bases). Germline CDR1 is SNHLY and CDR2 is FYNNEI. This CDR3 is 12 amino acids long. Trimming shortened V by 6 bases and J by 3 bases, and 9 bases separated the two germline ends. CDR3 in DNA: TGTGCCAGCAGGAGCGGGCGCTACGAGCAGTACTTC. It encodes CASRSGRYEQYF.

The V gene is TRBV5-6, the J gene TRBJ1-5; D may be TRBD1 (5 bases). Germline values: CDR1 SGHDT, CDR2 YYEEEE. Trimming shortened V by 2 bases and J by 4 bases, and 13 bases separated the two germline ends. This CDR3 spans 15 amino acids. In DNA form, the CDR3 reads TGTGCCAGCAGCTTTGGGGCAGACAAGAATCAGCCCCAGCATTTT. This sequence encodes CASSFGADKNQPQHF.

The chain has TRBV15 and TRBJ2-1, with D perhaps matching TRBD1 (5 bases). This CDR3 is built from 11 residues. Trimming cost V 8 bases and J 8 bases, with 10 bases left between them. Germline CDR1 and CDR2: LNHNV and YYDKDF (reference sequence). The CDR3 DNA sequence: TGTGCCACCCATCGCAGGGATGAGCAGTTCTTC. This sequence encodes CATHRRDEQFF. The whole variable domain, remainder taken from reference TRBV15 and TRBJ2-1, is DAMVIQNPRYQVTQFGKPVTLSCSQTLNHNVMYWYQQKSSQAPKLLFHYYDKDFNNEADTPDNFQSRRPNTSFCFLDIRSPGLGDTAMYLCATHRRDEQFFGPGTRLTVL.

The V and J genes are TRBV4-2 and TRBJ1-3; no clear D gene. V lost 0 bases, J lost 0 bases, and 12 bases lay in between. The CDR3 totals 17 residues. The germline gives CDR1 LGHNA, CDR2 YNFKEQ. Here the CDR3 reads CASSQEGQFGSGNTIYF. CDR3 nucleotide sequence: TGTGCCAGCAGCCAAGAAGGGCAGTTTGGCTCTGGAAACACCATATATTTT.

The CDR3 DNA reads TGCGCCAGCAGCCGAGGGACAGGGGGCACGAACACCATATATTTT. It is translated as CASSRGTGGTNTIYF. V gene TRBV4-3 combines with J gene TRBJ1-3; TRBD1 aligns across 12 bases. V gave up 4 bases and J gave up 7 bases; unmatched junction bases: 5. This CDR3 region has 15 residues. Germline CDR1 reads LGHNA; CDR2 reads YSLEER.

This rearrangement joins TRBV6-2 or TRBV6-3 to TRBJ1-2; D gene unclear. CDR3 length equals 12 residues. Germline-derived CDR1 and CDR2 are MNHEY and SVGEGT. V shed 1 base and J shed 7 bases, with 7 bases lying between them. This CDR3 reads CASSYYTGGYTF. The CDR3 nucleotides read TGTGCCAGCAGTTACTACACGGGTGGCTACACCTTC.

This clone was seen only once. The rearrangement joins TRBV28 to TRBJ2-7, with 11 bases fitting TRBD1. In germline, CDR1 is MDHEN, CDR2 SYDVKM. The CDR3 sequence is 18 residues long. J lost 4 bases, V lost 4 bases, and 15 bases had no gene match. The CDR3 here is CASSSALRGQGGSYEQYF. The CDR3 DNA sequence: TGTGCCAGCAGTTCCGCCCTTCGGGGACAGGGGGGTTCGTACGAGCAGTACTTC.

The chain links TRBV30 to TRBJ1-6; 10 nucleotides line up with TRBD1. This CDR3 has 16 amino acids. J was trimmed by 5 bases and V by 3 bases; bases with no gene match: 7. Germline lookup yields CDR1 GTSNPN and CDR2 SVGIG (reference sequence). DNA for the CDR3: TGTGCCTGGAGGGGGGGACAGGGGCGAAATAATTCACCCCTCCACTTT. This translates into CAWRGGQGRNNSPLHF.

V gene TRBV6-6 combines with J gene TRBJ2-3, with TRBD2 matching 7 bases. CDR1 and CDR2 (germline): MNHNY, SVGAGI (reference sequence). The length of the CDR3 is 14 residues. Trimming cost V 5 bases and J 7 bases; bases outside gene matches: 9. CDR3 DNA sequence: TGTGCCAGCAGTCGACTAGCTCCCCCAAATACGCAGTATTTT. Translating gives CASSRLAPPNTQYF.

The V call is TRBV21-1, the J call TRBJ2-3; the table gives TRBD2 as D, unverified against the DNA. TRBV21-1 is noted as a pseudogene. This CDR3 is 17 amino acids long. The CDR3 DNA reads as TGTGCCAGCAGCACGGTACTAGTCCGGGCCCTCACCGATACGCAGTATTTT. Translating gives CASSTVLVRALTDTQYF.